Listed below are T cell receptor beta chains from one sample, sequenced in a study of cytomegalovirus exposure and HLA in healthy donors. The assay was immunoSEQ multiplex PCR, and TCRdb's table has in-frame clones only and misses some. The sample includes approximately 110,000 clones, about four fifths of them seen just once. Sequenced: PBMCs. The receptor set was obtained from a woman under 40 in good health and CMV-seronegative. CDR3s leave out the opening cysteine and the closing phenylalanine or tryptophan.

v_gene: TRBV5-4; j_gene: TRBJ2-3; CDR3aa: ASSYGAGPTDTQY
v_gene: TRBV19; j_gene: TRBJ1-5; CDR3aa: ASSIRGGDQPQH
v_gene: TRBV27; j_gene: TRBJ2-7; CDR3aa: ASSLGWGGSYEQY
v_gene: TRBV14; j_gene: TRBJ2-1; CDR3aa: ASSRGLAGVREQF
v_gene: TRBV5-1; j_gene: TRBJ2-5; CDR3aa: ASSVQGGVWETQY
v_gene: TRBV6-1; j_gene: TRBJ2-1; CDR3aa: ASSENAGGLEEQF
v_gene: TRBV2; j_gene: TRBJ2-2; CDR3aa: ASLPGLAGGELF
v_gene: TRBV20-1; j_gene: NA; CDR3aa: SAPANYEQY
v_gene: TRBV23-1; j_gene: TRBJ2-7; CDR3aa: ASSHRGGPYEQY
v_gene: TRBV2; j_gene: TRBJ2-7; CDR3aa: ASSGRTRSSYEQY
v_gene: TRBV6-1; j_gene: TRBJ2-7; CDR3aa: ASSDGHVGYEQY
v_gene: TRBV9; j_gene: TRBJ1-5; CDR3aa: ASSVGPDRYQH
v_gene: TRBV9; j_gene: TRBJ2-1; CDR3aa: ASSSTSGYYNEQF
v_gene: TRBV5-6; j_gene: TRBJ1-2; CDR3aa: ASSRGSGGGYT
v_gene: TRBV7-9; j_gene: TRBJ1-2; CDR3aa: ASIPNRGDGYT
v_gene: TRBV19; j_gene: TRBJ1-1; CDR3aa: ASGGQGVMNTEAF
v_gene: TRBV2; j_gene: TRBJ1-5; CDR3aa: ASRADRYNQPQH
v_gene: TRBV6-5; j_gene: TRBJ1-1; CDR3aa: ASSKGRTEAF
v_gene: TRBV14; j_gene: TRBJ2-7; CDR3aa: ASSPWTSGRNTYEQY
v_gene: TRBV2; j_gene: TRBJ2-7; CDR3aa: ASTIDRYSYEQY
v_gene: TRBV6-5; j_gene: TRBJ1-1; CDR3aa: ASSYGQGEAF
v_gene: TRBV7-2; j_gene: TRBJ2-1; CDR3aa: ASSRTSEYPNEQF
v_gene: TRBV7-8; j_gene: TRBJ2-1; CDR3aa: ASRVDRVYNEQF
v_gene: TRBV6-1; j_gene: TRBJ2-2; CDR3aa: ASSRLRDSGELF
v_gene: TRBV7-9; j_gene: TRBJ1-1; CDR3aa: ASSLGVAGGVTNTEAF
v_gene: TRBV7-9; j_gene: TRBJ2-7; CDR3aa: ASSLASYEGQY
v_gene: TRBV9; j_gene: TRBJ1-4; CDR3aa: ASSVGAGSYRTTNEKLF
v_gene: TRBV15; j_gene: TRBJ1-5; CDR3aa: ATSSHREGNQPQH
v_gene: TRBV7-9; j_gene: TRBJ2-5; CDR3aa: ASSLASGTSGRLY
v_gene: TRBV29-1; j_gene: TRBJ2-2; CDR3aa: SVEDPSGRPGELF
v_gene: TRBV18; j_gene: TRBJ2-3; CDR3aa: ASSRDITYTTDTQY
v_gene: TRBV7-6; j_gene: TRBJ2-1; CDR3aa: ASSLRYKSSYNEQF